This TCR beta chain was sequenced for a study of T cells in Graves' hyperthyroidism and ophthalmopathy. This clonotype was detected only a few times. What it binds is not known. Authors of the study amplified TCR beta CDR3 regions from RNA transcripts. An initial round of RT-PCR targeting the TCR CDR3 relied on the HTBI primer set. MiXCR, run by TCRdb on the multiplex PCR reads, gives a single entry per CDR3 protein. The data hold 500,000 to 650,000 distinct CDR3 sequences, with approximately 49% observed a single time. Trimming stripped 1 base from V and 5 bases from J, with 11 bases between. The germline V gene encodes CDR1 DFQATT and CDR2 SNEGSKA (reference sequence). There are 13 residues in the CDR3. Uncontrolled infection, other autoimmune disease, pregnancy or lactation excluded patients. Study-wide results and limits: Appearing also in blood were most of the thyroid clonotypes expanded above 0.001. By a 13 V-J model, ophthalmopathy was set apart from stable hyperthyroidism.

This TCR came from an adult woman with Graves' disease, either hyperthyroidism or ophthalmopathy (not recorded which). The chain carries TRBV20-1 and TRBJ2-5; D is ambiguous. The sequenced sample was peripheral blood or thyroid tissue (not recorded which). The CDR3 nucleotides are TGCAGTGCTAGAGCAGGCTTCCAGGAGACCCAGTACTTC. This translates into CSARAGFQETQYF.